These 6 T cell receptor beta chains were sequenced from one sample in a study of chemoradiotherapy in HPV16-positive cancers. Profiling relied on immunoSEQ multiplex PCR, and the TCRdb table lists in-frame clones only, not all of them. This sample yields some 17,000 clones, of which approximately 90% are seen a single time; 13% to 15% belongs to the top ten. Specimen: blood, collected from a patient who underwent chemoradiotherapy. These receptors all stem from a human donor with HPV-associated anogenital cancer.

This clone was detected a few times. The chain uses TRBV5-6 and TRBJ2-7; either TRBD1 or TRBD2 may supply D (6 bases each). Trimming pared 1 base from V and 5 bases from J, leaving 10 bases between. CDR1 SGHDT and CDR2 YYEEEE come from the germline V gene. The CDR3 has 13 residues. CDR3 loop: CASSLRGRNEQYF. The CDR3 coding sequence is TGTGCCAGCAGCTTGAGGGGGAGGAACGAGCAGTACTTC.

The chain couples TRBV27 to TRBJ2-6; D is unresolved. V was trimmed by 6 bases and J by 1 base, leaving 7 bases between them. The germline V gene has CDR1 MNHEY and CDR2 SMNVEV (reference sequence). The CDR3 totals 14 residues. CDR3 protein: CASSGLSGANVLTF. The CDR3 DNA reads TGTGCCAGCAGCGGCCTTTCTGGGGCCAACGTCCTGACTTTC.

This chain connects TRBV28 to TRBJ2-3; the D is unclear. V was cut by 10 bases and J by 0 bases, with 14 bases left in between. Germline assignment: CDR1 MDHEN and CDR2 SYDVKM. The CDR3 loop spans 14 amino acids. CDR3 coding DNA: TGTGCCACTAATAAACGGGTTAGCACAGATACGCAGTATTTT. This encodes CATNKRVSTDTQYF. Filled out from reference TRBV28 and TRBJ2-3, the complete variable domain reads DVKVTQSSRYLVKRTGEKVFLECVQDMDHENMFWYRQDPGLGLRLIYFSYDVKMKEKGDIPEGYSVSREKKERFSLILESASTNQTSMYLCATNKRVSTDTQYFGPGTRLTVL.

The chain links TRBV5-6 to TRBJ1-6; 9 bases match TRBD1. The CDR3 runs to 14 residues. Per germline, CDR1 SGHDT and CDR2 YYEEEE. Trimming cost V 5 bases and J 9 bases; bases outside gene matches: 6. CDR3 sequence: CASRDRGVSSPLHF. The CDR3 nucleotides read TGTGCCAGCAGGGACAGGGGAGTTAGTTCACCCCTCCACTTT.

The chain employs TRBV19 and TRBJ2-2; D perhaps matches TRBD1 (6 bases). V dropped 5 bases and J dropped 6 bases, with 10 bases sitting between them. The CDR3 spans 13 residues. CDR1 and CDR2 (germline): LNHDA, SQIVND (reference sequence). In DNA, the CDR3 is TGTGCCAGTAGTTCCACAGGGTCCGGGGAGCTGTTTTTT. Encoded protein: CASSSTGSGELFF.

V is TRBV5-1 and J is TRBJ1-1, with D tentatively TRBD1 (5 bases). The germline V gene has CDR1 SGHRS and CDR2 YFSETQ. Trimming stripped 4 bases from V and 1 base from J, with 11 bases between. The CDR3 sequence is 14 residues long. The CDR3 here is CASSLGPPNTEAFF. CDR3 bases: TGCGCCAGCAGCCTGGGACCGCCGAACACTGAAGCTTTCTTT.